This passage covers 5 T cell receptor beta chains from one sample sequenced in a study of regulatory T cells in long-lasting Graves disease. Indicated time point: persistent/refractory GD, antithyroid drugs over 5 years with positive TRAb. Extracted PBMC RNA gave rise to the TCR library. CDR3 regions were amplified by Arm-PCR using iRepertoire HTBI primers to build TCR beta libraries. TCRdb reprocessed the multiplex PCR reads with MiXCR, giving one entry per CDR3 protein. The sample consists of about 340,000 distinct CDR3 sequences, about 18% of them appearing once. The material sequenced was peripheral blood mononuclear cells (PBMCs), taken when the disease was refractory, from a patient treated with antithyroid drugs. The receptor set was obtained from a female donor with Graves disease.

This clonotype occurred many times. The chain joins TRBV28 to TRBJ1-5, with D perhaps matching TRBD1 (6 bases). Per germline, CDR1 MDHEN and CDR2 SYDVKM. This CDR3 spans 14 amino acids. V shed 7 bases and J shed 1 base, with 11 bases lying between them. The CDR3, as DNA: TGTGCCAGCATCATCGGACAGAGCAATCAGCCCCAGCATTTT. Its translation is CASIIGQSNQPQHF.

This clonotype was detected many times. This rearrangement joins TRBV29-1 to TRBJ2-5; D possibly corresponds to TRBD1 (6 bases). From germline, CDR1 is SQVTM and CDR2 ANQGSEA. This CDR3 has 13 residues. The V gene lost 4 bases and the J gene lost 1 base, with 10 bases spanning the gap. CDR3 sequence reads: CSVVPGAQETQYF. As DNA, the CDR3 is TGCAGCGTTGTCCCAGGGGCCCAAGAGACCCAGTACTTC.

Many counts were recorded for this clonotype. The CDR3: CATSDLLNTEAFF. The CDR3 bases are TGTGCCACCAGTGATTTGTTGAACACTGAAGCTTTCTTT. The chain links TRBV24-1 to TRBJ1-1; D not resolved. Per the germline V gene, CDR1 is KGHDR and CDR2 is SFDVKD. The CDR3 runs to 13 residues. Between the trimmed V and J ends, which lost 0 bases and 0 bases, there was a span of 1 base.

This clonotype was counted between two and nine times. The chain is built from TRBV7-2 and TRBJ2-7, with D perhaps assigned TRBD1 or TRBD2 (6 bases each). The V gene's germline CDR1 is SGHTA and CDR2 FQGNSA. There are 13 residues in the CDR3. V shed 8 bases and J shed 2 bases, with 13 bases lying between them. This CDR3 reads CASGDGGPYEQYF. The CDR3 coding sequence is TGTGCCAGCGGCGACGGGGGCCCCTACGAGCAGTACTTC.

As regards this clonotype: A much larger clone is a single base away; this may be a read error. The rearrangement joins TRBV12-3 or TRBV12-4 to TRBJ2-7; D is perhaps TRBD1 (5 bases). CDR3 length equals 13 residues. This CDR3 is CAGSLALQGEQYF. For the CDR3, the DNA is TGTGCCGGCAGTTTAGCCTTGCAGGGCGAGCAGTACTTC.